The clone carrying this T cell receptor beta chain was seen a handful of times. Germline V gene sequence: CDR1 KGHSH, CDR2 LQKENI. The CDR3 spans 14 residues. V shed 2 bases and J shed 3 bases, with 10 bases lying between them. Assay: immunoSEQ multiplex PCR; the TCRdb copy retains only in-frame clones and omits some. The repertoire holds roughly 170,000 clones, with over 65% as singletons. The entry originates in a study of blood T cell repertoires in COVID-19. Study at large: The study drew acute and convalescent COVID-19 samples from the United States, Italy and Spain. Nucleic acid was either cDNA or gDNA, and it came from T cells, B-cell-depleted T cells, or PBMCs.

The sequencing sample was made of peripheral blood. The chain recombines TRBV18 with TRBJ1-1; tentative D call: TRBD1 (6 bases). The receptor was isolated from an elderly woman with acute or convalescent COVID-19. The CDR3 spells CASSPSAGDTEAFF. CDR3 sequence (DNA): TGTGCCAGCTCACCATCAGCAGGGGACACTGAAGCTTTCTTT.